This is a list of T cell receptor beta chains from one sample in a study of cytomegalovirus exposure and HLA in healthy donors. Sequencing used immunoSEQ multiplex PCR; TCRdb keeps in-frame clones, though not all of them. The repertoire holds some 120,000 clones, with 74% as singletons. The sample comprised PBMCs. These receptors all stem from a human donor in good health. Both conserved end residues are part of each CDR3. Each record gives: D gene, J gene, clone size, V gene, CDR3 protein, CDR3 DNA. The D gene is left open where the match is weak. The listing skips clone size in some rows; elsewhere it reads once, few, many or a size class.

.,TRBJ2-7,.,TRBV7-8,CASSLSDSLNYEQYF,TGTGCCAGCAGCTTATCCGACAGCCTAAACTACGAGCAGTACTTC
.,TRBJ1-5,few,TRBV28,CASSFGGILSNQPQHF,TGTGCCAGCAGTTTCGGCGGGATTCTTAGCAATCAGCCCCAGCATTTT
TRBD1,TRBJ2-5,.,TRBV28,CASSMRSTGEETQYF,TGTGCCAGCAGCATGAGGTCAACAGGGGAAGAGACCCAGTACTTC
.,TRBJ1-4,.,TRBV6-5,CASSSTGGGGDEKLFF,TGTGCCAGCAGTTCGACAGGTGGAGGTGGGGATGAAAAACTGTTTTTT
TRBD2,TRBJ2-3,.,TRBV19,CATRLAGASDTQYF,TGTGCCACCCGACTAGCGGGAGCATCCGATACGCAGTATTTT
.,TRBJ1-4,.,TRBV7-9,CAAGRANEKLFF,TGTGCCGCAGGGAGGGCTAATGAAAAACTGTTTTTT
.,TRBJ1-2,.,TRBV2,CASSLRQAYGYTF,TGTGCCAGCAGCCTCCGACAGGCCTATGGCTACACCTTC
TRBD1,TRBJ1-2,.,TRBV30,CAWHRDRPYGYTF,TGTGCCTGGCACCGGGACAGGCCCTATGGCTACACCTTC
TRBD2,TRBJ2-5,.,TRBV7-2,CASSPSGRGETQYF,TGTGCCAGCAGCCCTAGCGGGAGAGGAGAGACCCAGTACTTC
TRBD2,TRBJ2-5,few,TRBV6-1,CASSGGLAGETQYF,TGTGCCAGCAGTGGGGGGCTAGCGGGAGAGACCCAGTACTTC
.,TRBJ2-5,few,TRBV4-1,CASSPMGGPRETQYF,TGCGCCAGCAGCCCCATGGGGGGGCCTCGGGAGACCCAGTACTTC
TRBD2,TRBJ2-7,.,TRBV6-5,CASRSSGVSSYEQYF,TGTGCCAGCAGAAGTAGCGGGGTTAGCTCCTACGAGCAGTACTTC
.,TRBJ2-7,.,TRBV27,CASRRAYEQYF,TGTGCCAGCAGGCGCGCCTACGAGCAGTACTTC
.,TRBJ2-5,once,TRBV6-5,CASSYQGLLVSETQYF,TGTGCCAGCAGTTACCAGGGTTTGTTAGTATCTGAGACCCAGTACTTC
TRBD1,TRBJ2-7,few,TRBV25-1,CASSVGQRYEQYF,TGTGCCAGCAGTGTGGGACAGAGGTACGAGCAGTACTTC